These 20 T cell receptor beta chains came from one sample sequenced in a study of cytomegalovirus exposure and HLA in healthy donors. Primers: 60 Vbeta forward and 13 Jbeta reverse. Sequencing used immunoSEQ multiplex PCR; TCRdb keeps in-frame clones, though not all of them. Of over 130,000 clones in the sample, around 75% were seen once. Sequenced material: PBMCs. The receptors originated from a female donor in good health and CMV-seronegative.

The chain has TRBV28 and TRBJ2-7; D is possibly TRBD1 (6 bases). The CDR3 totals 13 residues. The germline V and J ends were trimmed by 4 bases and 6 bases, with 13 bases remaining between them. In germline, CDR1 is MDHEN, CDR2 SYDVKM. In DNA, the CDR3 is TGTGCCAGCAGTTGGGATCAAGGGGGCGAGCAGTACTTC. It is translated as CASSWDQGGEQYF. Filled out from reference TRBV28 and TRBJ2-7, the complete variable domain reads DVKVTQSSRYLVKRTGEKVFLECVQDMDHENMFWYRQDPGLGLRLIYFSYDVKMKEKGDIPEGYSVSREKKERFSLILESASTNQTSMYLCASSWDQGGEQYFGPGTRLTVT.

This chain uses TRBV11-2 with TRBJ2-1; the match to TRBD1 covers 9 bases. In germline, CDR1 is SGHAT, CDR2 FQNNGV. The CDR3 extends over 18 amino acids. Trimming removed 1 base from V and 5 bases from J; junction bases left unmatched: 12. Here the CDR3 DNA reads TGTGCCAGCAGCTTAGTCCCGTACAGGGGGCAGGGGGACAATGAGCAGTTCTTC. Amino acids: CASSLVPYRGQGDNEQFF.

This clone was recorded once. The CDR3 sequence is CASSLGGRVRAFF. The CDR3 DNA reads as TGCGCCAGCAGCTTGGGCGGCAGGGTCAGAGCTTTCTTT. This chain joins TRBV5-1 and TRBJ1-1; weak D call: TRBD1 (5 bases). Germline CDR1 SGHRS, CDR2 YFSETQ. This CDR3 is 13 amino acids long. With 0 bases removed from V and 10 bases from J, the gap between germline ends came to 13 bases.

As DNA, the CDR3 is TGTGCCAGCAGCCAGACAGGGGGATTTGGCTACACCTTC. This sequence encodes CASSQTGGFGYTF. The chain carries TRBV6-1 and TRBJ1-2; 9 bases match TRBD1. J was trimmed by 7 bases and V by 6 bases; bases with no gene match: 6. CDR3 length: 13 amino acids. Germline V gives CDR1 MNHNS, CDR2 SASEGT.

This clone has just a few counts. The chain joins TRBV2 to TRBJ1-1; no definite D call. The ends were cut back, 4 bases at V and 8 bases at J, with 8 bases in the middle. The CDR3 covers 11 residues. CDR1 SNHLY and CDR2 FYNNEI come from the germline V gene. CDR3 residues: CASSVRIEAFF. The CDR3 DNA is TGTGCCAGCAGTGTCAGGATCGAAGCTTTCTTT.

The rearrangement joins TRBV28 to TRBJ1-5, with 10 bases aligning to TRBD1. Per germline, CDR1 MDHEN and CDR2 SYDVKM. This CDR3 contains 15 residues. With V trimmed by 7 bases and J by 6 bases, 9 bases remained unmatched. CDR3 residues: CASNPGQGRFQPQHF. DNA for the CDR3: TGTGCCAGCAACCCGGGACAGGGGCGTTTTCAGCCCCAGCATTTT. The whole variable domain, filled in from reference TRBV28 and TRBJ1-5, reads DVKVTQSSRYLVKRTGEKVFLECVQDMDHENMFWYRQDPGLGLRLIYFSYDVKMKEKGDIPEGYSVSREKKERFSLILESASTNQTSMYLCASNPGQGRFQPQHFGDGTRLSIL.

The gene calls are TRBV5-1 and TRBJ1-2; D remains unclear. CDR1 and CDR2 (germline): SGHRS, YFSETQ. Trimming shortened V by 2 bases and J by 0 bases, and 11 bases separated the two germline ends. This CDR3 has 15 residues. The CDR3 DNA sequence: TGCGCCAGCAGCTTCGACATCGTAGCTAACTATGGCTACACCTTC. It yields the protein CASSFDIVANYGYTF.

This chain links TRBV4-1 with TRBJ2-7; 8 bases line up with TRBD2. J gave up 3 bases and V 4 bases, and 5 bases lay outside the gene matches. Germline loops: CDR1 MGHRA, CDR2 YSYEKL. The CDR3 runs 14 residues. Here the CDR3 DNA reads TGCGCCAGCAGCCTACTAGCGGAGGGCTACGAGCAGTACTTC. Translating gives CASSLLAEGYEQYF.

The V gene is TRBV2, the J gene TRBJ2-1; TRBD2 matches at 9 bases. V gave up 8 bases and J gave up 9 bases; unmatched junction bases: 5. The CDR3 length is 12 residues. The germline CDR1 and CDR2 sequences are SNHLY and FYNNEI. The DNA for the CDR3 is TGTGCCAGCCCGGCAGCGGGAGGTGAGCAGTTCTTC. Protein product: CASPAAGGEQFF. The complete variable domain, with remaining parts taken from reference TRBV2 and TRBJ2-1, reads EPEVTQTPSHQVTQMGQEVILRCVPISNHLYFYWYRQILGQKVEFLVSFYNNEISEKSEIFDDQFSVERPDGSNFTLKIRSTKLEDSAMYFCASPAAGGEQFFGPGTRLTVL.

This clone was counted only a few times. The chain combines TRBV29-1 with TRBJ1-1; 7 bases agree with TRBD1. This CDR3 is 12 amino acids long. V lost 3 bases, J lost 4 bases, and 2 bases stayed unmatched. Germline V gene lookup returns CDR1 SQVTM and CDR2 ANQGSEA. CDR3 nucleotide sequence: TGCAGCGTTGAGGCAGGGGGCACTGAAGCTTTCTTT. Translated, it gives CSVEAGGTEAFF. The complete variable domain, with remaining parts taken from reference TRBV29-1 and TRBJ1-1, reads SAVISQKPSRDICQRGTSLTIQCQVDSQVTMMFWYRQQPGQSLTLIATANQGSEATYESGFVIDKFPISRPNLTFSTLTVSNMSPEDSSIYLCSVEAGGTEAFFGQGTRLTVV.

The rearrangement uses TRBV5-1 and TRBJ2-7; 7 bases agree with TRBD1. Trimming took 0 bases from V and 0 from J; bases not matched to a gene: 6. Germline assignment: CDR1 SGHRS and CDR2 YFSETQ. CDR3 size: 16 residues. The CDR3 bases are TGCGCCAGCAGCTTGGTGGGGACAGCACCCTCCTACGAGCAGTACTTC. Protein sequence: CASSLVGTAPSYEQYF.

V usage is TRBV5-5 and J usage is TRBJ1-1; 8 nucleotides line up with TRBD1. The CDR3 loop spans 14 amino acids. In germline, CDR1 is SGHKS, CDR2 YYEKEE (reference sequence). V lost 0 bases and J lost 4; bases outside the gene matches: 2. Written as DNA, the CDR3 is TGTGCCAGCAGCTTGGCTACAGGGGGCACTGAAGCTTTCTTT. Its translation: CASSLATGGTEAFF.

The chain joins TRBV27 to TRBJ2-5; TRBD2 matches at 10 bases. Unmatched junction bases numbered 10, after V lost 7 bases and J lost 5 bases. Germline lookup yields CDR1 MNHEY and CDR2 SMNVEV (reference sequence). The CDR3 runs 15 residues. CDR3 in amino acids: CASMALAGVGETQYF. The CDR3 bases are TGTGCCAGCATGGCGCTAGCGGGAGTAGGGGAGACCCAGTACTTC.

The CDR3 sequence: CASSGLTGDNEKLFF. CDR3 sequence (DNA): TGTGCCAGCAGTGGCCTGACAGGAGATAATGAAAAACTGTTTTTT. V usage is TRBV28 and J usage is TRBJ1-4; a weak D match, TRBD1 (6 bases). CDR1 is MDHEN, CDR2 SYDVKM, per germline. V was cut by 5 bases and J by 4 bases, with 14 bases left in between. The CDR3 sequence is 15 residues long.

This chain links TRBV29-1 with TRBJ2-2; D is undetermined. V lost 4 bases and J lost 4, with 7 bases in between. CDR3 size: 12 residues. The germline V gene has CDR1 SQVTM and CDR2 ANQGSEA. The CDR3 region has the DNA TGCAGCGTTGTGTCCGGCACCGGGGAGCTGTTTTTT. Translated, it gives CSVVSGTGELFF.

This chain joins TRBV27 and TRBJ2-5; 7 bases map to TRBD2. The end of the DNA fits TRBJ2-7 better, so the J call may be wrong. Germline CDR1 MNHEY, CDR2 SMNVEV (reference sequence). There are 16 residues in the CDR3. The chain's CDR3 is CASSADGLAATYEQYF. The CDR3 DNA reads TGTGCCAGCAGTGCCGACGGCCTAGCGGCAACCTACGAGCAGTACTTC.

J is TRBJ2-2 and V is TRBV19, with D maybe TRBD1 (6 bases). This CDR3 region has 15 residues. Germline V lookup: CDR1 LNHDA, CDR2 SQIVND (reference sequence). V lost 2 bases and J lost 4, with 11 bases in between. This chain's CDR3 is CASSIRGLGTGELFF. CDR3 sequence (DNA): TGTGCCAGTAGTATAAGGGGGTTGGGCACCGGGGAGCTGTTTTTT.

The genes are TRBV7-8 and TRBJ1-5, with TRBD1 matching over 7 bases. Germline lookup yields CDR1 SGHVS and CDR2 FQNEAQ. Trimming cost V 1 base and J 6 bases; bases outside gene matches: 3. This CDR3 is 14 amino acids long. The CDR3: CASSLGTGLQPQHF. The DNA of the CDR3 is TGTGCCAGCAGCTTAGGGACAGGTCTTCAGCCCCAGCATTTT. Drawing the rest from reference TRBV7-8 and TRBJ1-5, the complete variable domain is GAGVSQSPRYKVAKRGQDVALRCDPISGHVSLFWYQQALGQGPEFLTYFQNEAQLDKSGLPSDRFFAERPEGSVSTLKIQRTQQEDSAVYLCASSLGTGLQPQHFGDGTRLSIL.

The chain couples TRBV5-1 to TRBJ2-3; 8 positions match TRBD2. Germline assignment: CDR1 SGHRS and CDR2 YFSETQ. After removal of 0 bases from V and 5 bases from J, the junction contained 5 bases not matched to a gene. The CDR3 is 15 residues long. Written as DNA, the CDR3 is TGCGCCAGCAGCTTGGTTAGCGGGAATGAAGATACGCAGTATTTT. This codes for CASSLVSGNEDTQYF. The variable domain in full, with the rest retrieved from reference TRBV5-1 and TRBJ2-3, is KAGVTQTPRYLIKTRGQQVTLSCSPISGHRSVSWYQQTPGQGLQFLFEYFSETQRNKGNFPGRFSGRQFSNSRSEMNVSTLELGDSALYLCASSLVSGNEDTQYFGPGTRLTVL.

V is TRBV6-6 and J is TRBJ2-5; D possibly corresponds to TRBD2 (5 bases). This CDR3 is 15 amino acids long. V shed 0 bases and J shed 5 bases, with 13 bases lying between them. The germline V gene encodes CDR1 MNHNY and CDR2 SVGAGI (reference sequence). The CDR3 protein is CASSYSPARVETQYF. DNA for the CDR3: TGTGCCAGCAGTTACTCACCAGCGCGGGTGGAGACCCAGTACTTC.